The 28 T cell receptor beta chains reported below all come from one sample, sequenced in a study of tumor-infiltrating lymphocytes in primary liver carcinoma. With around 450 ng total RNA as template and a constant-region primer, TCR beta cDNA was made. Libraries of TCR beta came from three nested multiplex PCR rounds with slightly modified ARM-PCR. In the first two PCR rounds, TRBV1-TRBV30 forward primers were paired with a C-beta reverse primer, and each round lasted about 9 cycles. TCRdb itself ran the multiplex PCR reads through MiXCR, one entry per CDR3 protein. The table lists 250,000 to 400,000 distinct CDR3 sequences, 50% to 70% of them singletons. Out of unsorted whole blood came the blood RNA, and germline DNA was extracted as well. Sequencing was done on a sample of peripheral blood. These receptor sequences come from a man aged 35-49 years with primary liver carcinoma and hepatitis B virus infection.

As for this clonotype: One end of the junction is discordant with germline, which a read error may explain. The chain employs TRBV11-2 and TRBJ2-7; 7 nucleotides match TRBD2. CDR3 size: 15 residues. The germline gives CDR1 SGHAT, CDR2 FQNNGV. The CDR3 DNA reads TGTACCAGCAACTTGTCAGGCGGGAGTACCAACGAGCAGTACTTC. It specifies CTSNLSGGSTNEQYF.

This clonotype was counted between two and nine times. An end of the junction differs from the germline gene, which may be a read error. This chain joins TRBV12-3 or TRBV12-4 and TRBJ2-1; 10 bases line up with TRBD1. The CDR3 has 16 residues. DNA for the CDR3: TGTACCAGCAGACTTTCGGGACAGGGGCTTATCGATGAGCAGTTCTTC. Its translation is CTSRLSGQGLIDEQFF.

In the case of this clonotype: At one end, the junction sequence differs from germline, possibly due to a read error. The rearrangement joins TRBV5-4 to TRBJ2-7, with 8 bases aligning to TRBD1. The CDR3 extends over 15 amino acids. CDR1 is SGHNT, CDR2 YYREEE, per germline (reference sequence). CDR3 nucleotides: TGTACCAGCAGCCCAACCAGGACAGGGATCAACGAGCAGTACTTC. This sequence encodes CTSSPTRTGINEQYF.

The chain is built from TRBV7-9 and TRBJ1-2; D might be TRBD1 (5 bases). V was trimmed by 2 bases and J by 6 bases, leaving 13 bases between them. Germline V gene sequence: CDR1 SEHNR, CDR2 FQNEAQ (reference sequence). This CDR3 is 14 amino acids long. The CDR3 here is CASSLPSTVNGYTF. The CDR3 DNA follows: TGTGCCAGCAGCTTACCCTCGACAGTAAATGGCTACACCTTC.

Only a few counts were recorded for this clonotype. This may arise from a read error, as a much more abundant clone is one base away. The chain carries TRBV5-4 and TRBJ2-5; 10 nucleotides match TRBD1. This CDR3 comprises 16 residues. From germline, CDR1 is SGHNT and CDR2 YYREEE (reference sequence). The V gene end was trimmed by 6 bases and the J gene end by 4 bases; junction bases not matched to a gene: 12. The CDR3 spells CASNTTTGGRGETQYF. CDR3 nucleotides: TGTGCCAGCAACACAACGACAGGGGGCAGGGGAGAGACCCAGTACTTC.

Comments on this clonotype: Possible read error: a much larger clone is one base away. J is TRBJ2-6 and V is TRBV6-2 or TRBV6-3; tentatively, D is TRBD1 (5 bases). Germline CDR1 reads MNHEY; CDR2 reads SVGEGT. The length of the CDR3 is 17 residues. CDR3 sequence reads: CASTQKTTLSGANDLTF. CDR3 DNA sequence: TGTGCCAGCACCCAGAAAACTACCCTCTCTGGGGCCAACGACCTGACTTTC.

This chain connects TRBV14 to TRBJ2-5, with TRBD2 matching 11 bases. Per germline, CDR1 SGHDN and CDR2 FVKESK. The V segment lost 1 base and the J segment 5 bases; nucleotides outside the gene matches: 6. CDR3 length: 16 residues. In DNA, the CDR3 is TGTGCCAGCAGCCAAGTTCTAGCGGGAGGCGAGGAGACCCAGTACTTC. Translating gives CASSQVLAGGEETQYF. Together with reference TRBV14 and TRBJ2-5, the CDR3 gives the full variable domain: EAGVTQFPSHSVIEKGQTVTLRCDPISGHDNLYWYRRVMGKEIKFLLHFVKESKQDESGMPNNRFLAERTGGTYSTLKVQPAELEDSGVYFCASSQVLAGGEETQYFGPGTRLLVL.

This clonotype was recorded at least ten times. The chain has TRBV6-2 or TRBV6-3 and TRBJ2-1; D is undetermined. The length of the CDR3 is 15 residues. Per germline, CDR1 MNHEY and CDR2 SVGEGT. V was cut by 0 bases and J by 2 bases, with 8 bases left in between. The CDR3 DNA reads as TGTGCCAGCAGTTACTCGATGGCGGCCTACAATGAGCAGTTCTTC. Protein product: CASSYSMAAYNEQFF.

About this clonotype: This may be a read error, as it is one base from a much larger clone. The chain uses TRBV30 and TRBJ2-2, with D tentatively TRBD1 or TRBD2 (5 bases each). The V gene's germline CDR1 is GTSNPN and CDR2 SVGIG (reference sequence). The CDR3 totals 15 residues. V gave up 8 bases and J gave up 4 bases, with 20 bases separating them. The CDR3 loop reads CARSGRIASTGELFF. DNA of the CDR3: TGTGCCCGGTCGGGGCGTATAGCGAGCACCGGGGAGCTGTTTTTT.

In DNA, the CDR3 is TGTGCCATCAGCGGGACTGGCGGGGTCAATGAGCAGTTCTTC. Its translation is CAISGTGGVNEQFF. The chain joins TRBV10-3 to TRBJ2-1; perhaps TRBD2 as D (6 bases). The CDR3 sequence is 14 residues long. The germline gives CDR1 ENHRY, CDR2 SYGVKD. V shed 6 bases and J shed 6 bases, with 15 bases lying between them.

The rearrangement links TRBV6-6 to TRBJ2-1; TRBD1 aligns across 7 bases. The CDR3 length is 15 residues. V trimming: 9 bases; J trimming: 5 bases; junction bases outside the gene matches: 13. Germline CDR1 reads MNHNY; CDR2 reads SVGAGI (reference sequence). The CDR3 sequence: CASSYRVGGNNEQFF. CDR3 in DNA: TGTGCCAGTAGCTATAGGGTAGGGGGCAACAATGAGCAGTTCTTC.

This chain connects TRBV4-1 to TRBJ2-4; 14 nucleotides agree with TRBD2. Germline V gives CDR1 MGHRA, CDR2 YSYEKL. The CDR3 is 20 residues long. The CDR3 here is CASGTGTSGSGYESKNIQYF. The CDR3 coding sequence is TGCGCAAGCGGCACCGGGACTAGCGGGAGTGGATATGAATCCAAAAACATTCAGTACTTC.

Worth noting for this clonotype: A much larger clone lies one base from this, so it may be a read error. The rearrangement uses TRBV6-5 and TRBJ2-7, with 8 bases matching TRBD1. The CDR3 loop spans 14 amino acids. V lost 2 bases to trimming and J lost 4 bases; unmatched junction nucleotides: 4. Germline lookup yields CDR1 MNHEY and CDR2 SVGAGI. The CDR3: CASSYVGQAYEQYF. The CDR3, as DNA: TGTGCCAGCAGTTACGTGGGACAGGCGTACGAGCAGTACTTC.

This clonotype has at least ten counts. The V and J genes are TRBV12-3 or TRBV12-4 and TRBJ2-2; maybe TRBD1 (5 bases). CDR3 length equals 15 residues. V lost 6 bases, J lost 5 bases, and 16 bases lay in between. The DNA for the CDR3 is TGTGCCAGCAGCGATGATACAGGTTGGACCGGGGAGCTGTTTTTT. Its translation: CASSDDTGWTGELFF.

As to this clonotype: A much larger clone sits a single nucleotide away, making a read error possible. The CDR3 bases are TGTGACAGCGGGGATGGGACAGGGGCTGGAAACACCATATATTTT. This translates into CDSGDGTGAGNTIYF. This rearrangement joins TRBV12-3 or TRBV12-4 to TRBJ1-3; 10 bases agree with TRBD1. The CDR3 spans 15 residues.

Concerning this clonotype itself: A read error may be the cause here, since a much bigger clone is one base away. The CDR3 region has the DNA TGCGTCAGCAGTTTCGAGACCCAGTACTTC. Protein sequence: CVSSFETQYF. The chain employs TRBV10-1 and TRBJ2-5; D ambiguous. The CDR3 length is 10 residues. Germline assignment: CDR1 WNHNN and CDR2 SYGVQD (reference sequence).

On this clonotype itself: This sequence may be a read error, since a much larger clone differs from it by one base. The chain joins TRBV6-1 to TRBJ2-1, with D perhaps assigned TRBD1 or TRBD2 (5 bases each). Between the trimmed V and J ends, which lost 4 bases and 8 bases, there was a span of 15 bases. Germline lookup yields CDR1 MNHNS and CDR2 SASEGT. CDR3 length equals 14 residues. The CDR3 nucleotides are TGTGCCAGCAGTGGAGATGAGGGGCGGGATGAGCAGTTCTTC. It yields the protein CASSGDEGRDEQFF.

This clonotype came up once. The chain recombines TRBV29-1 with TRBJ1-3; possibly TRBD1 for D (5 bases). CDR1 is SQVTM and CDR2 is ANQGSEA in the germline V gene. Trimming took 8 bases from V and 0 from J, leaving 26 bases between them. CDR3 length equals 18 residues. The DNA for the CDR3 is TGCAGCCCCGAAGTTGGAAGGGGACTCCCCAGCTCTGGAAACACCATATATTTT. Encoded protein: CSPEVGRGLPSSGNTIYF.

Turning to this clonotype: A read error may produce the germline difference seen at one junction end. The genes are TRBV11-2 and TRBJ1-1; a weak D match, TRBD1 (5 bases). Looked up from germline, CDR1 is SGHAT and CDR2 is FQNNGV. This CDR3 region has 17 residues. In nucleotides, the CDR3 is TGTGCTAGCAGCCCCCTAGGGGCGGAGTTCATGAACACTGAAGCTTTCTTT. Amino acids: CASSPLGAEFMNTEAFF.

Comment on this clonotype: A read error may be the cause here, since a much bigger clone is one base away. Because the CDR3 is missing its conserved closing phenylalanine or tryptophan, this is likely a read error. The chain carries TRBV4-2 and TRBJ2-2, with D possibly TRBD2 on 5 matching bases. The CDR3 consists of 16 residues. V shed 3 bases and J shed 6 bases, with 17 bases lying between them. Germline CDR1 reads LGHNA; CDR2 reads YNFKEQ. For the CDR3, the DNA is TGTGCCAGCAGCCAGACCGGCCTAGCCGTAGCCGGGGAGCTGTTTCTT. This translates into CASSQTGLAVAGELFL.

The chain couples TRBV11-2 to TRBJ2-7; no firm D call. Per the germline V gene, CDR1 is SGHAT and CDR2 is FQNNGV. The CDR3 is 16 residues long. V dropped 4 bases and J dropped 0 bases, with 16 bases sitting between them. Written as DNA, the CDR3 is TGTGCCAGCAGCTATACTGTAGTGAGAGCCTCCTACGAGCAGTACTTC. Translated, it gives CASSYTVVRASYEQYF.

The chain has TRBV5-4 and TRBJ2-3; D might be TRBD2 (6 bases). There are 13 residues in the CDR3. The ends were cut back, 5 bases at V and 1 base at J, with 8 bases in the middle. Germline loops: CDR1 SGHNT, CDR2 YYREEE (reference sequence). CDR3 nucleotides: TGTGCCAGCAGGCGGGAAGGCACAGATACGCAGTATTTT. Residues: CASRREGTDTQYF.

The chain joins TRBV11-2 to TRBJ2-5, with D possibly matching TRBD2 (5 bases). CDR1 is SGHAT, CDR2 FQNNGV, per germline. V was pared by 6 bases and J by 4 bases, with 21 bases between. This CDR3 region has 16 residues. The chain's CDR3 is CASRSQDSAHRETQYF. Written as DNA, the CDR3 is TGTGCCAGCAGATCCCAGGACTCGGCCCACCGAGAGACCCAGTACTTC.

This clonotype was recorded once. Possible read error: a much larger clone is one base away. V gene TRBV5-1 combines with J gene TRBJ1-4, with D tentatively TRBD1 (5 bases). CDR3 length: 16 residues. V lost 6 bases, J lost 7 bases, and 22 bases lay in between. Germline V gene sequence: CDR1 SGHRS, CDR2 YFSETQ. The CDR3 protein is CASNPDTGRVREKLFF. As DNA, the CDR3 is TGCGCCAGCAACCCCGATACCGGCAGGGTCCGTGAAAAACTGTTTTTT.

About this clonotype itself: Because the CDR3 is missing its conserved closing phenylalanine or tryptophan, this is likely a read error. J is TRBJ2-6 and V is TRBV12-3 or TRBV12-4, with 9 bases that match TRBD2. Trimming at V came to 9 bases and at J to 0 bases, leaving 6 bases not matched to a gene. This CDR3 has 16 residues. The CDR3 DNA reads TGTGCCAGTAGCGGGGGACTGTCCTCTGGGGCCAACGTCCTGACTTCC. It encodes CASSGGLSSGANVLTS.

Note on this clonotype: This CDR3 fails to terminate in the conserved phenylalanine or tryptophan, so it likely reflects a read error. The chain recombines TRBV5-1 with TRBJ1-1, with D possibly TRBD1 on 6 matching bases. Germline CDR1 and CDR2: SGHRS and YFSETQ. This CDR3 is 14 amino acids long. Trimming took 6 bases from V and 0 from J, leaving 12 bases between them. This CDR3 is CASTSGTLNTEAFS. The CDR3 DNA reads TGCGCCAGCACCTCCGGGACACTGAACACTGAAGCTTTCTCT.

Written as DNA, the CDR3 is TGTGCCTTCTTCAAAGGGAGCTCCTACAATGAGCAGTTCTTC. This translates into CAFFKGSSYNEQFF. V gene TRBV6-2 or TRBV6-3 combines with J gene TRBJ2-1, with TRBD2 as a possible D gene (5 bases). Trimming removed 11 bases from V and 0 bases from J, with 14 bases in between. The CDR3 has 14 amino acids. CDR1 and CDR2 (germline): MNHEY, SVGEGT.

This sequence joins TRBV20-1 and TRBJ1-2; D gene ambiguous. The CDR3 sequence is 15 residues long. Between the trimmed V and J ends, which lost 0 bases and 2 bases, there was a span of 13 bases. CDR1 and CDR2 (germline): DFQATT, SNEGSKA (reference sequence). The CDR3 here is CSAREGYGVNYGYTF. The CDR3 nucleotides read TGCAGTGCTAGAGAGGGATACGGGGTAAACTATGGCTACACCTTC.